This T cell receptor beta chain was retrieved from a study of blood T cell repertoires in COVID-19. On the study more broadly: The United States, Italy and Spain provided the acute and convalescent COVID-19 samples. T cells, B-cell-depleted T cells, or PBMCs provided the cDNA or gDNA that served as material.

Here immunoSEQ multiplex PCR was the method, and the copy in TCRdb shows in-frame clones only, minus some. The sample lists just under 85,000 clones; around 83% were seen once. The CDR3 has 15 residues. Looked up from germline, CDR1 is SGHDT and CDR2 is YYEEEE. V lost 2 bases, J lost 7 bases, and 9 bases stayed unmatched. The receptor's source is a woman in her sixties with acute or convalescent COVID-19. The chain uses TRBV5-6 and TRBJ1-2, with 9 bases matching TRBD1. The source material was peripheral blood. DNA of the CDR3: TGTGCCAGCAGCTTTATAAACAGGGGGCGGGCTGGCTACACCTTC. This gives the protein CASSFINRGRAGYTF.